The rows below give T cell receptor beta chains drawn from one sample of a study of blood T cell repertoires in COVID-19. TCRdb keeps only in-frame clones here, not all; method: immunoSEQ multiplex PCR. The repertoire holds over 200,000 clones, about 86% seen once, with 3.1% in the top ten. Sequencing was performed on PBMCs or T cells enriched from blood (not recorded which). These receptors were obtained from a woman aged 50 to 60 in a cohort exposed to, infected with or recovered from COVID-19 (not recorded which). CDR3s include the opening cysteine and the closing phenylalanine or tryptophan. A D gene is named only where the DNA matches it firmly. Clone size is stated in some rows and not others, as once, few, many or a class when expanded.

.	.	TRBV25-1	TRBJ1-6	TGTGCCAGCAGTGAGGGGGGGCCGATTTCACCCCTCCACTTT	CASSEGGPISPLHF
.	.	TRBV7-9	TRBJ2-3	TGTGCCAGCAGCTTAGCTTCGACAGTAATCGGCACAGATACGCAGTATTTT	CASSLASTVIGTDTQYF
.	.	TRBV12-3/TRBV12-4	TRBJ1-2	TGTGCCAGCAGTTATCTAGTAGCCTATGGCTACACCTTC	CASSYLVAYGYTF
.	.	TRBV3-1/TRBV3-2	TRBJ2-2	TGTGCCAGCAGCCAAGACCGGGACACCGGGGAGCTGTTTTTT	CASSQDRDTGELFF
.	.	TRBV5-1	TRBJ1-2	TGCGCCAGCAGCTTGGGACAGGATGGCTACACCTTC	CASSLGQDGYTF
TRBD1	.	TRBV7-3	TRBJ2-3	TGTGCCAGCAGTTCACTGAGGCCGGGACAGGGATCAGATACGCAGTATTTT	CASSSLRPGQGSDTQYF
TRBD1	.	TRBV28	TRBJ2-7	TGTGCCAGCAGCCGAACAGGGACAGGGGCCGAGGAGCAGTACTTC	CASSRTGTGAEEQYF
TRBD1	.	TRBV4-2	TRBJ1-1	TGTGCCAGCAGCCAGGACGACAGGGCTGCGGCTTTCTTT	CASSQDDRAAAFF
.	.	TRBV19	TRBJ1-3	TGTGCCAGCGCTCAGGGGTCTGGAAACACCATATATTTT	CASAQGSGNTIYF
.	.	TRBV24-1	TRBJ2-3	TGTGCCACCAGTGCGGGCACAGATACGCAGTATTTT	CATSAGTDTQYF
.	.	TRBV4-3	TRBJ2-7	TGCGCCAGCAGCCGGGACATTCGGTACGAGCAGTACTTC	CASSRDIRYEQYF
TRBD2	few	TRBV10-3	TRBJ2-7	TGTGCCACCATAGCGAGCGGGGCTTCAATGAGGAACGAGCAGTACTTC	CATIASGASMRNEQYF
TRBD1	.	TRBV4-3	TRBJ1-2	TGCGCCAGCAGCCAAGACATAGGACAGGGGGCTAGTAACTATGGCTACACCTTC	CASSQDIGQGASNYGYTF
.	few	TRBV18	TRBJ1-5	TGTGCCAGCTCACGAGACACAGATCAGCCCCAGCATTTT	CASSRDTDQPQHF
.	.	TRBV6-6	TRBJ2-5	TGTGCCAGCAGCACCATCCGGGAGACCCAGTACTTC	CASSTIRETQYF
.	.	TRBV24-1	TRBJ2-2	TGTGCCACTGGAGTACTGCGCACCGGGGAGCTGTTTTTT	CATGVLRTGELFF